This TCR beta chain is drawn from a study of patients and donors after allogeneic stem cell transplantation. There are 16 residues in the CDR3. V lost 4 bases and J 0 bases, leaving 10 bases between the germline ends. Germline lookup yields CDR1 SEHNR and CDR2 FQNEAQ (reference sequence). One entry per CDR3 protein, called by TCRdb with MiXCR from the RT-PCR reads. The table lists approximately 200,000 distinct CDR3 sequences, about 40% of them singletons, with 33% in the top ten. This clonotype showed up just a few times. The chain uses TRBV7-9 and TRBJ2-6; no clear D gene. The sequence was collected from a human donor who was either an allogeneic HSCT recipient or a stem cell or donor lymphocyte infusion donor (not recorded which). It is not recorded whose cells these are; they may come from a transplant donor. Material for sequencing was blood, either unsorted or a sorted T cell fraction (not recorded which). CDR3 sequence: CASSSLFYSGANVLTF. CDR3 DNA sequence: TGTGCCAGCAGCTCTCTATTCTACTCTGGGGCCAACGTCCTGACTTTC. Drawing the rest from reference TRBV7-9 and TRBJ2-6, the complete variable domain is DTGVSQNPRHKITKRGQNVTFRCDPISEHNRLYWYRQTLGQGPEFLTYFQNEAQLEKSRLLSDRFSAERPKGSFSTLEIQRTEQGDSAMYLCASSSLFYSGANVLTFGAGSRLTVL.